This record looks at one TCR beta chain sequence and its context. The antigen is unknown. The V gene's germline CDR1 is LGHNT and CDR2 FRNRAP. V dropped 2 bases and J dropped 2 bases, with 11 bases sitting between them. The CDR3 runs 15 residues. Sequencing used immunoSEQ version 4 in survey mode. Template was genomic DNA at 10 ng/uL, with up to 1 ug used per sample. Clones were read by immunoSEQ multiplex PCR, and TCRdb kept only the in-frame ones, dropping some. The sample carries roughly 16,000 clones, 65% recorded once. The data belong to a study of persistence of HIV-infected CD4 T cells. Overall study findings and caveats: TCRbeta richness was lower in CMV- and Gag-responding cells than in anti-CD3/anti-CD28-responding cells.

Cells were stimulated with CMV-infected fibroblast lysates at 10 ug/mL. CD4+ T cells upregulating both CD40 ligand and CD69 were sorted as responding cells. Donors had undetectable plasma HIV-1 RNA, under 50 copies/mL, for 4+ years. The source material was CD4+ T cells sorted from PBMCs after 18-hour stimulation, sampled from a patient who received antiretroviral therapy. This TCR was sampled from an adult woman with HIV who was CMV-seropositive. This sequence joins TRBV12-5 and TRBJ2-3; D might be TRBD1 or TRBD2, each matching 5 bases. The CDR3 bases are TGTGCTAGTGGTTTGTACGGGACCGACACAGATACGCAGTATTTT. Translated: CASGLYGTDTDTQYF.